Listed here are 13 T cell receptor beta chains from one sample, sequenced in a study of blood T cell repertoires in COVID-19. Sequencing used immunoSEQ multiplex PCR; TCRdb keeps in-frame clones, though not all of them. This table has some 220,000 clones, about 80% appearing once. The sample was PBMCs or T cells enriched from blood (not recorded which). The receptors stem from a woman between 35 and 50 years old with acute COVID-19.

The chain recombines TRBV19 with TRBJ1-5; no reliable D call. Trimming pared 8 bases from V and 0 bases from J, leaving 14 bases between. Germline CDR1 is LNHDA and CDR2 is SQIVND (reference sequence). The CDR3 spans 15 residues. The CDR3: CASLRSYGSNQPQHF. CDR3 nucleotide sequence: TGTGCCAGTCTCCGCTCGTACGGTAGCAATCAGCCCCAGCATTTT.

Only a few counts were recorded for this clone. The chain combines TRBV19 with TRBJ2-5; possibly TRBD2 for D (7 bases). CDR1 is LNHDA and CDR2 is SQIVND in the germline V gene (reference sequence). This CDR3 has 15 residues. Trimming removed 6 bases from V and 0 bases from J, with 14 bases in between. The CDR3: CASRERGGYQETQYF. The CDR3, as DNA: TGTGCCAGTAGAGAGAGGGGGGGGTACCAAGAGACCCAGTACTTC.

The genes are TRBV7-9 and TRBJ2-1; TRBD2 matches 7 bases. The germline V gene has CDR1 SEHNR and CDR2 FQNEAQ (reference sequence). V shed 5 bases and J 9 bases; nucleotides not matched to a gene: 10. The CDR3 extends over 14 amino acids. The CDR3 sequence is CASSHGLVGGEQFF. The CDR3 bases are TGTGCCAGCAGCCATGGACTAGTCGGTGGTGAGCAGTTCTTC.

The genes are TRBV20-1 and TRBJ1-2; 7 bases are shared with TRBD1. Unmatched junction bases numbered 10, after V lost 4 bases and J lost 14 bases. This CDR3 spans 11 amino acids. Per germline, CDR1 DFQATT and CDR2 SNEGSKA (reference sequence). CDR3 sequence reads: CSATLGQAKTF. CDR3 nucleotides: TGCAGTGCTACGCTTGGACAGGCGAAAACCTTC.

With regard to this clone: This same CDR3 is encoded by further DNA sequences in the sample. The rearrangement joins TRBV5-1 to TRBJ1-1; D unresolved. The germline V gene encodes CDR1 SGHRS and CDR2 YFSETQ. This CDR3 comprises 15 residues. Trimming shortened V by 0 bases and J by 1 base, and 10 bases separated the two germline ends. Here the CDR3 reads CASSLVGGSNTEAFF. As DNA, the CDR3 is TGCGCCAGCAGCTTGGTTGGAGGCTCGAACACTGAAGCTTTCTTT.

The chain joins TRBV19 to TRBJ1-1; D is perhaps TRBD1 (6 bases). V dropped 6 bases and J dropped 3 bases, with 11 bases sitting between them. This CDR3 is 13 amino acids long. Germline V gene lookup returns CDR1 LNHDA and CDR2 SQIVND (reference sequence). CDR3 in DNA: TGTGCCAGTAGAGTAAACAGGGACACTGAAGCTTTCTTT. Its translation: CASRVNRDTEAFF.

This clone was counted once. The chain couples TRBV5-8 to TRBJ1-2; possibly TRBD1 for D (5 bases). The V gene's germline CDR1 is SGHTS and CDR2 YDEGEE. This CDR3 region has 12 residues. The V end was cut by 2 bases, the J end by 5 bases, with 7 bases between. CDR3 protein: CASSLAGYGYTF. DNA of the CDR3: TGTGCCAGCAGCTTAGCAGGGTATGGCTACACCTTC.

This CDR3 is CASSIVHNQPQHF. DNA for the CDR3: TGTGCCAGTAGTATAGTACACAATCAGCCCCAGCATTTT. The rearrangement joins TRBV19 to TRBJ1-5; D not certain. V was pared by 1 base and J by 3 bases, with 4 bases between. The CDR3 runs to 13 residues. Per the germline V gene, CDR1 is LNHDA and CDR2 is SQIVND (reference sequence).

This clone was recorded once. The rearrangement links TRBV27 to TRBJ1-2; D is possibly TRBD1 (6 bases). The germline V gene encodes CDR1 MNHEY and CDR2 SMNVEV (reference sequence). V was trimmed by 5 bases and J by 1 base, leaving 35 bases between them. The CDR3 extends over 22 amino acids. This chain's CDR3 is CASSTNVGTRTRGPNINYGYTF. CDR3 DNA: TGTGCCAGCAGTACCAATGTCGGGACAAGAACCAGGGGTCCCAATATTAACTATGGCTACACCTTC.

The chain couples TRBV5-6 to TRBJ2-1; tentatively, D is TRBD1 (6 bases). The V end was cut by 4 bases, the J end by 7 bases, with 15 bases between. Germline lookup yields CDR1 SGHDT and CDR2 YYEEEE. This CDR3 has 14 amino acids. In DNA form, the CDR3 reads TGTGCCAGCAGCCCAATGGCGAGGGGGAATGAGCAGTTCTTC. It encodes CASSPMARGNEQFF.

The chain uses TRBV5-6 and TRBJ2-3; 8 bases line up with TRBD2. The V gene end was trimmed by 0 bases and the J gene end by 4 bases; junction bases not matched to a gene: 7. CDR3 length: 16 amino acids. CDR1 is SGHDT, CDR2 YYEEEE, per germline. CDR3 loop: CASSLGIAGISDTQYF. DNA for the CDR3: TGTGCCAGCAGCTTGGGAATAGCGGGGATCTCAGATACGCAGTATTTT.

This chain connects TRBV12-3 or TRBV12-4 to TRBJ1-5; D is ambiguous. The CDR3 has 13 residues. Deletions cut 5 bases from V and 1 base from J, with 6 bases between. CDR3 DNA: TGTGCCAGCAGTCTACAGAGCAATCAGCCCCAGCATTTT. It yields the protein CASSLQSNQPQHF.

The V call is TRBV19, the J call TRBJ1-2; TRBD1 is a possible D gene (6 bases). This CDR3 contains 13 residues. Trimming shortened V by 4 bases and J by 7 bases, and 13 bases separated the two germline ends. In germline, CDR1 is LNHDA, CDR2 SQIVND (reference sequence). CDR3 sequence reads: CASSKLQGRGYTF. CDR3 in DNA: TGTGCCAGTAGTAAATTACAGGGCCGTGGCTACACCTTC.